This TCR beta chain was documented in a study of blood T cell repertoires in COVID-19. Per germline, CDR1 MNHEY and CDR2 SVGEGT. Trimming stripped 2 bases from V and 2 bases from J, with 10 bases between. The CDR3 covers 14 residues. Assay used: immunoSEQ multiplex PCR; TCRdb lists only in-frame clones, some missing. The sample records fewer than 50,000 clones, 70% to 85% being singletons. The source of this sequence is a human donor in a cohort sampled during active COVID-19. Input material: peripheral blood. The chain employs TRBV6-2 or TRBV6-3 and TRBJ2-7; tentatively, D is TRBD2 (5 bases). The CDR3 region is CASSYGGRPYEQYF. Here the CDR3 DNA reads TGTGCCAGCAGTTACGGAGGCAGGCCCTACGAGCAGTACTTC.